This TCR beta chain was sequenced in a study of preoperative IRX-2 immunotherapy in early breast cancer. TCRdb's table, derived via immunoSEQ multiplex PCR, lists solely in-frame clones and lacks some. Among about 43,000 clones listed, approximately 94% were seen once. Germline assignment: CDR1 KGHSH and CDR2 LQKENI. V was pared by 3 bases and J by 3 bases, with 11 bases between. CDR3 length equals 14 residues. Treatment described: preoperative locoregional IRX-2 cytokine immunotherapy. Samples came from a phase Ib trial of preoperative locoregional IRX-2 cytokine immunotherapy. This clonotype originated in a human donor with breast cancer. The sample here was tumor tissue, taken after IRX-2 immunotherapy. The chain has TRBV18 and TRBJ1-2, with D possibly being TRBD1 (6 bases). CDR3 in amino acids: CASSPSGQYYGYTF. The CDR3 DNA sequence: TGTGCCAGCTCACCTTCCGGACAGTACTATGGCTACACCTTC.